Listed here is a single T cell receptor (beta chain). Antigen specificity is unknown. The data were obtained in a study of T-cell memory formation after mild COVID-19. Study information: Each donor largely had its own TCR clusters.

The authors produced TCR alpha and TCR beta cDNA libraries with sample barcodes and UMIs by 5'RACE using constant-segment primers. TCRdb re-derived calls from the 5' RACE reads in MiXCR, one entry per CDR3 protein. This sample has 400,000 to 450,000 distinct CDR3 sequences; around 17% occur once, and the top ten carry approximately 21%. Study-wide results and caveats: Cross-reactive memory appears to have joined, as suggested by some responding clones showing up in pre-infection memory. Mostly located in CM and EM were contracting CD4+ clones, with contracting CD8+ clones located in EMRA.

The V end was cut by 0 bases, the J end by 1 base, with 6 bases between. CDR3 length equals 14 residues. The germline gives CDR1 SEHNR, CDR2 FQNEAQ (reference sequence). The TCR comes from a man between 18 and 29 years old who had mild COVID-19 (a few samples of this study predate the infection). Cell type and time point are not known. The sequenced sample was PBMCs or a T cell subset sorted from them (not recorded which). This sequence joins TRBV7-9 and TRBJ1-2; D is unresolved. The CDR3 nucleotides read TGTGCCAGCAGCTTAGCGCCCGTTAACTATGGCTACACCTTC. It encodes CASSLAPVNYGYTF.